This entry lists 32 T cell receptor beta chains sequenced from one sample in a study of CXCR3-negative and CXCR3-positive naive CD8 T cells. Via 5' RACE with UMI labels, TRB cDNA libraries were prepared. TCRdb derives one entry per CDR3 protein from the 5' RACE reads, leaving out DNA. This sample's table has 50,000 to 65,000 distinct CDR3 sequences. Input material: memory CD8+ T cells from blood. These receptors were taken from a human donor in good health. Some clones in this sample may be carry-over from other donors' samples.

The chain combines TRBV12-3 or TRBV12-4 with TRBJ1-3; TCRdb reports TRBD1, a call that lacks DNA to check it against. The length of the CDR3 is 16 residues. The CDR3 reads CASSFGPGDSGNTIYF.

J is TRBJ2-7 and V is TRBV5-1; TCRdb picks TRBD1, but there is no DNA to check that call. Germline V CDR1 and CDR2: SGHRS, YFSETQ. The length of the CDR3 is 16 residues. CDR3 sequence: CASSTNPPYTGSEQYF.

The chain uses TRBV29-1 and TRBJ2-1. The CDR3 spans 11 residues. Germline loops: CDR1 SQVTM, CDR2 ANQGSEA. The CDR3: CSIQAVGEQFF.

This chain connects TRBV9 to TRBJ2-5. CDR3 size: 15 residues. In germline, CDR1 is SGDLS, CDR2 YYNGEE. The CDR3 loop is CASSVGYSEEETQYF.

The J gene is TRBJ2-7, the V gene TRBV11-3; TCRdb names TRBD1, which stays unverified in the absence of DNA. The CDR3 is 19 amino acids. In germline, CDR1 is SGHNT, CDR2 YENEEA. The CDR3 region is CASSSPPQRTIPNTYEQYF. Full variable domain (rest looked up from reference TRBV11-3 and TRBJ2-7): EAGVVQSPRYKIIEKKQPVAFWCNPISGHNTLYWYLQNLGQGPELLIRYENEEAVDDSQLPKDRFSAERLKGVDSTLKIQPAELGDSAVYLCASSSPPQRTIPNTYEQYFGPGTRLTVT.

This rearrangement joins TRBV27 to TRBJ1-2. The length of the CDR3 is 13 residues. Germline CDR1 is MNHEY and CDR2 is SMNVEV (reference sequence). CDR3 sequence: CASSLGSSYGYTF.

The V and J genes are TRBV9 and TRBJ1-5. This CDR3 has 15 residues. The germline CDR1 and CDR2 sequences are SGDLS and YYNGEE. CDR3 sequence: CASRAGRVGNQPQHF.

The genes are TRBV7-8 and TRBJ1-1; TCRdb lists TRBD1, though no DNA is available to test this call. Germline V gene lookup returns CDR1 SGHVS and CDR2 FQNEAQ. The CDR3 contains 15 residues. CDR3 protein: CASSQQTGVNTEAFF.

The CDR3 reads CSARDRVRAYEQYF. The chain has TRBV20-1 and TRBJ2-7; TCRdb's assignment of TRBD2 cannot be checked, as there is no DNA. The V gene's germline CDR1 is DFQATT and CDR2 SNEGSKA (reference sequence). The CDR3 sequence is 14 residues long.

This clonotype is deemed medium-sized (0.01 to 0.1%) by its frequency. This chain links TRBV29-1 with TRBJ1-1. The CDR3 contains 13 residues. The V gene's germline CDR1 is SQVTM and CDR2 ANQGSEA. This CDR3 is CSVVRREGTEAFF. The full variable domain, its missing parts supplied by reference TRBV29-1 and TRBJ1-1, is SAVISQKPSRDICQRGTSLTIQCQVDSQVTMMFWYRQQPGQSLTLIATANQGSEATYESGFVIDKFPISRPNLTFSTLTVSNMSPEDSSIYLCSVVRREGTEAFFGQGTRLTVV.

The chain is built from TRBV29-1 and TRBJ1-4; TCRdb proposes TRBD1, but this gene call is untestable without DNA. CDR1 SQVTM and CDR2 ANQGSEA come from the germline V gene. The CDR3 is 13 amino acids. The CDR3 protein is CSVDDQGLEKLFF.

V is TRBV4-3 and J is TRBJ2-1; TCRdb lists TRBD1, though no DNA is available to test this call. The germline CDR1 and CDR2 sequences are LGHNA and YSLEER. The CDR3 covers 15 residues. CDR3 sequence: CATAHADRVGNEQFF.

CDR3 residues: CSVSGPVTYEQYF. This sequence joins TRBV29-1 and TRBJ2-7; no DNA is available, so the TRBD2 call from TCRdb remains unchecked. CDR1 and CDR2 from the germline V gene are SQVTM and ANQGSEA. The CDR3 length is 13 residues.

The CDR3: CASTDGLYGYTF. The chain is built from TRBV7-2 and TRBJ1-2. Germline V CDR1 and CDR2: SGHTA, FQGNSA. The CDR3 is 12 amino acids.

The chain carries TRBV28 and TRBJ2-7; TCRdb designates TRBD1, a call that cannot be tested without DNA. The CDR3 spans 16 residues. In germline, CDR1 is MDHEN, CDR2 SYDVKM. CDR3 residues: CASSLGLGQANYEQYF.

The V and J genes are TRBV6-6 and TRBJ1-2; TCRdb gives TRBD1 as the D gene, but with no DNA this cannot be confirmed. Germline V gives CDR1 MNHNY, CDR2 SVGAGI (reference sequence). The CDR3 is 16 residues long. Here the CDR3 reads CASSNRGRALNYGYTF.

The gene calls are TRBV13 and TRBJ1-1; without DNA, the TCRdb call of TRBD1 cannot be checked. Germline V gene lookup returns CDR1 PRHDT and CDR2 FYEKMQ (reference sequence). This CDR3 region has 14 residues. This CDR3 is CASRTGQERTEAFF.

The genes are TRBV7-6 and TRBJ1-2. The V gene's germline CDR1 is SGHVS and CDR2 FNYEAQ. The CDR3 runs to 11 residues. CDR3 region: CASSLGGGLNF.

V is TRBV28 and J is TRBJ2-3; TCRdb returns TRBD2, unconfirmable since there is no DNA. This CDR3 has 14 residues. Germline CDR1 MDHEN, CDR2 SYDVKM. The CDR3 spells CASSSPSTTDTQYF.

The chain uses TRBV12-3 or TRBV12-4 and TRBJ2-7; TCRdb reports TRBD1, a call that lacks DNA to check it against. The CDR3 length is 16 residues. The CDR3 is CASTPYPGTGTYEQYF.

The chain's CDR3 is CASSQEKTGRDGYTF. This sequence joins TRBV4-3 and TRBJ1-2; with no DNA, the TCRdb D assignment of TRBD1 cannot be verified. Germline V CDR1 and CDR2: LGHNA, YSLEER. The CDR3 has 15 residues.

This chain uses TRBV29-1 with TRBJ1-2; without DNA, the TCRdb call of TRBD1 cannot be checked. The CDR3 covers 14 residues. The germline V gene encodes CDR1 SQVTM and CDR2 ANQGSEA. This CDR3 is CSGVAGQGNYGYTF. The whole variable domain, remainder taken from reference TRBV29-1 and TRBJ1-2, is SAVISQKPSRDICQRGTSLTIQCQVDSQVTMMFWYRQQPGQSLTLIATANQGSEATYESGFVIDKFPISRPNLTFSTLTVSNMSPEDSSIYLCSGVAGQGNYGYTFGSGTRLTVV.

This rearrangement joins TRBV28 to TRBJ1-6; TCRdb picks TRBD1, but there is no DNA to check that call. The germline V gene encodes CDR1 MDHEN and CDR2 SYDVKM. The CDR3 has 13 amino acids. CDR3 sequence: CASSLSPNSPLHF.

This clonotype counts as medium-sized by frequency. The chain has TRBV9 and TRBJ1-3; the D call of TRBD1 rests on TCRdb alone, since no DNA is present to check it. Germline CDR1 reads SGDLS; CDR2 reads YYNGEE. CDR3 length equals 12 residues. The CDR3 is CASSVDEGTIYF.

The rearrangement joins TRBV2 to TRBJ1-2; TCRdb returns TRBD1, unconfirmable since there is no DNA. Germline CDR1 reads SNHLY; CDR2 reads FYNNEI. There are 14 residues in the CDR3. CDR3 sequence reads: CASSEGGQGEGYTF.

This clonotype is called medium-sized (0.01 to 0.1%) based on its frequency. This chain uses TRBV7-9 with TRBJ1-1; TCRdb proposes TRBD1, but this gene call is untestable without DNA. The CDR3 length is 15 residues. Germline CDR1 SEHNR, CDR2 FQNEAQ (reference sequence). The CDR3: CASSRDRVGNTEAFF.

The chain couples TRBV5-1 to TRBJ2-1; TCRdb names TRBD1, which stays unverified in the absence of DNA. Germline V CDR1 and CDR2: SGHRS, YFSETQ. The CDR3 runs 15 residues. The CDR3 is CASSLAGGAYNEQFF.

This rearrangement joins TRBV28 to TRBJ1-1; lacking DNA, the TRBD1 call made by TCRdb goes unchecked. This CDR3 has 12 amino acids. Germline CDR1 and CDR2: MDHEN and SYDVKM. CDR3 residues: CASSWGQFEAFF.

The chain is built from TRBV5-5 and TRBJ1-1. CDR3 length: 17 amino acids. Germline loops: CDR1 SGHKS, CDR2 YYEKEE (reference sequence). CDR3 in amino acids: CASSLDGQGVRDTEAFF. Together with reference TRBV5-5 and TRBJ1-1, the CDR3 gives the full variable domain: DAGVTQSPTHLIKTRGQQVTLRCSPISGHKSVSWYQQVLGQGPQFIFQYYEKEERGRGNFPDRFSARQFPNYSSELNVNALLLGDSALYLCASSLDGQGVRDTEAFFGQGTRLTVV.

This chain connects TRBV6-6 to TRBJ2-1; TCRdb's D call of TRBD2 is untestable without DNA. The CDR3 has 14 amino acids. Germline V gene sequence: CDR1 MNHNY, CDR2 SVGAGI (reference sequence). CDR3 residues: CASRVAGGFNEQFF.

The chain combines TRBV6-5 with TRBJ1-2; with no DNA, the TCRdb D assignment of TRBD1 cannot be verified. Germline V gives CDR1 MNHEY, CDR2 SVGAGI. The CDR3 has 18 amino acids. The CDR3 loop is CASSYSNTGTGGSYGYTF.

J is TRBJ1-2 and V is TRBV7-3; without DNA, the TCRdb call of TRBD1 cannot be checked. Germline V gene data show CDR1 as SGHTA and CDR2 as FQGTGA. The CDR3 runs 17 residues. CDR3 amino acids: CASSAFIRQGEDYGYTF.